This record concerns one T cell receptor (beta chain) sequence. Its antigen target is currently unknown. Nothing much larger sits one base from this clone, and base qualities are not available. The CDR3 regions of human TCRbeta chains were analyzed by immunosequencing. The study's processing was this. Repertoire TCRs were matched against a reference library of SARS-CoV-2-specific TCRs generated with the MIRA antigen-specificity platform. Breadth was defined as the fraction of unique TCRs that were SARS-CoV-2-associated, and depth was defined as the fraction of total T cells that were SARS-CoV-2-associated. Each spike-specific TCR was assigned to its reactive spike region and to a CD4 or CD8 class using the MIRA data. Log10-transformed breadth and depth values were compared by one-way ANOVA with Sidak's multiple comparisons tests. TCRdb limited this immuneACCESS table to in-frame rearrangements with V and J called. A share of clones is missing; checked studies link under half to unresolved V genes, and the rest is unexplained. That table is the source of V, J and clone size, and D and trimming were worked out from the DNA. In this sample the table shows roughly 120,000 clones, around 90% of which occur a single time. The top ten hold 2.6% of the sample.

These data originate in a study of T cell responses to AZD1222 COVID-19 vaccine (dated by TCRdb to the early 2020s). Context from the whole study: TCR sequencing covered over 230 trial participants: 200 to 220 given two doses of AZD1222 and 26 given two doses of MenACWY control vaccine. Trial participants were enrolled by age into subgroups of 18-55, 56-69 and 70-plus years, and about 150, 27 and 61 TCR-sequenced participants, respectively, were included in these subgroups. Findings and caveats that apply to the study as a whole: After two AZD1222 doses, spike-specific TCR breadth and depth were significantly higher than at day 0 and than in MenACWY recipients. Because no day 14 peak-response samples were available, the repertoires could be characterized only after the peak T cell response. Vaccine-associated CD4 TCRs spanned the whole spike protein, with dominant responses in regions 160-218 and 743-854. Reportedly, almost half of the unique spike-specific TCRs recognized epitopes lying outside the regions that are mutated in the B.1.351 and B.1.1.7 variants. Conclusions about previously exposed vaccinees are limited, since just 5 to 7 AZD1222 recipients were seropositive for SARS-CoV-2 at baseline. Participants were mostly white British, with more females than males. The authors suggested clonal diversity may have been underestimated. In the small 56-69-year group, the increase in depth fell short of significance, most likely because of low power.

CDR1 and CDR2 were assigned from the germline V gene as SGHVS and FQNEAQ. The CDR3 contains 14 residues, cysteine and phenylalanine counted. Kept here is only the CDR3 DNA, which spans 42 bases and is read in frame from base 1. Trimming takes 7 bases from V and 8 bases from J, and the germline ends sit 17 bases apart. The meaning of the sample's time point label: about 28 days (+/-7) after the second vaccine dose. AZD1222 recipients with second doses at about 4 weeks or about 12 weeks were pooled, because spike-specific TCR depth and breadth did not differ between schedules. Vaccinee samples came from UK trials COV001 and COV002, including a single-blind randomized controlled phase 2/3 trial of AZD1222 (ChAdOx1 nCoV-19) in healthy adults. Trial participant PBMC samples were collected at day 0 and day 28 after the second dose for TCRbeta chain sequencing.

The chain is assembled from TRBV7-8 and TRBJ1-4; TRBD1 could be the D gene, as 6 bases match. The source is an adult who received the AZD1222 COVID-19 vaccine. The sample consisted of peripheral blood, taken 28 days after the second AZD1222 dose. The CDR3 protein: CASTHSGAGEKLFF. The DNA sequence is given as TGTGCCAGCACCCACTCAGGGGCGGGGGAAAAACTGTTTTTT.